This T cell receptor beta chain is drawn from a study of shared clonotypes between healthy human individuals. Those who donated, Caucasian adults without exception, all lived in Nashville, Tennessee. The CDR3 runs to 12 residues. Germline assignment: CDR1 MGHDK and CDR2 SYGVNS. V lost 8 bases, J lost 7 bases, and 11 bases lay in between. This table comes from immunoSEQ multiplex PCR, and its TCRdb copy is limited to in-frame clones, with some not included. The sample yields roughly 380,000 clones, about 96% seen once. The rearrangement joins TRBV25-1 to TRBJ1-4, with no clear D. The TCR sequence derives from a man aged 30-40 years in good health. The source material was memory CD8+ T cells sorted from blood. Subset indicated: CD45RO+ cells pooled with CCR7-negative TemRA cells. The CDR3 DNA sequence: TGTGCCAGCTCTTATTTAGGTGAAAAACTGTTTTTT. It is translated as CASSYLGEKLFF.